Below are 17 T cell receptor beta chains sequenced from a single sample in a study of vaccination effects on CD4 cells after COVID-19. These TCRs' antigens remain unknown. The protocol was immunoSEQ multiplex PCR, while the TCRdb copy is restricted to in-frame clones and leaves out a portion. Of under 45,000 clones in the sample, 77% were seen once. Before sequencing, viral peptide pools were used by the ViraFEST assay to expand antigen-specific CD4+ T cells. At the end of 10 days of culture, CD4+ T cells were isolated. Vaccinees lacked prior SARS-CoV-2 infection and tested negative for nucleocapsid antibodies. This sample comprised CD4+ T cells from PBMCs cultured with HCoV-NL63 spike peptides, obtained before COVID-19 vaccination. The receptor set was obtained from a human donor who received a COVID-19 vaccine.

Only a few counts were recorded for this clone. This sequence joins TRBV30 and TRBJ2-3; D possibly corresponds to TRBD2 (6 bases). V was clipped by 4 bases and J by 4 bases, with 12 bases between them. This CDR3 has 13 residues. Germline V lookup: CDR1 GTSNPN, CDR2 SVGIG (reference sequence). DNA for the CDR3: TGTGCCTGGAATTTTCTAGCGTCAGATACGCAGTATTTT. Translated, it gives CAWNFLASDTQYF.

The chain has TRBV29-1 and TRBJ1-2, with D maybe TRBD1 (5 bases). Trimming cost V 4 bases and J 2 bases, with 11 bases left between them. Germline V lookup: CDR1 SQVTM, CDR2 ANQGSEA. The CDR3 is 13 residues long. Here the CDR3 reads CSVARDGNYGYTF. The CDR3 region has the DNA TGCAGCGTTGCCCGGGACGGCAACTATGGCTACACCTTC.

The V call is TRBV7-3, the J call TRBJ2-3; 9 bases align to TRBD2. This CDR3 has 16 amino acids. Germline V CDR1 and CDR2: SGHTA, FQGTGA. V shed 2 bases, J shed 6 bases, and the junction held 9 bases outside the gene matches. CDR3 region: CASSLVAGALRDTQYF. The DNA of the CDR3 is TGTGCCAGCAGCTTAGTAGCGGGGGCCCTAAGGGATACGCAGTATTTT.

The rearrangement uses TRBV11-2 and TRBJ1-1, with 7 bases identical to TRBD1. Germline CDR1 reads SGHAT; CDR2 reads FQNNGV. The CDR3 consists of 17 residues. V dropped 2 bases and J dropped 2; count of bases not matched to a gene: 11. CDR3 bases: TGTGCCAGCAGCTTACGGAGTTGGGGACAGTTAAACACTGAAGCTTTCTTT. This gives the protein CASSLRSWGQLNTEAFF.

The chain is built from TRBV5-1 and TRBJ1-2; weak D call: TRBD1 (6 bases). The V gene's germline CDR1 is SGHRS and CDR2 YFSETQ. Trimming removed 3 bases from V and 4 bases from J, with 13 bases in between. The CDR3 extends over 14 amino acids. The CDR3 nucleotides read TGCGCCAGCAGCTCCCAGACAGGCTCCTATGGCTACACCTTC. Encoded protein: CASSSQTGSYGYTF.

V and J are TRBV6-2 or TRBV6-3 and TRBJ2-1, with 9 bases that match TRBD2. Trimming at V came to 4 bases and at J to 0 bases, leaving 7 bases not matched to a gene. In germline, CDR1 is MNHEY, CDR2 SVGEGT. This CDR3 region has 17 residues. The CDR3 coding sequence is TGTGCCAGCAGTTCCCCGACTAGCGGTAGCTCCTACAATGAGCAGTTCTTC. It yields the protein CASSSPTSGSSYNEQFF.

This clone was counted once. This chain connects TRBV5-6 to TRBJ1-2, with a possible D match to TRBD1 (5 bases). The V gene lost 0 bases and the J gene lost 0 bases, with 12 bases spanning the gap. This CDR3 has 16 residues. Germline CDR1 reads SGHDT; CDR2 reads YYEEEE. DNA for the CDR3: TGTGCCAGCAGCTTGGAGCAGGGATGGGCTAACTATGGCTACACCTTC. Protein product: CASSLEQGWANYGYTF.

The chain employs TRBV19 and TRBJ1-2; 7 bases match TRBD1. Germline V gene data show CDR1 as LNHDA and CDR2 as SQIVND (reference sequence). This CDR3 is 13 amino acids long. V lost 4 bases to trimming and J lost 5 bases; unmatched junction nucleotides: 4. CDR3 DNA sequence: TGTGCCAGTAGTAACCCGACAGGGTATGGCTACACCTTC. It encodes CASSNPTGYGYTF. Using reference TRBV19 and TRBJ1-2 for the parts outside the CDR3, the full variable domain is DGGITQSPKYLFRKEGQNVTLSCEQNLNHDAMYWYRQDPGQGLRLIYYSQIVNDFQKGDIAEGYSVSREKKESFPLTVTSAQKNPTAFYLCASSNPTGYGYTFGSGTRLTVV.

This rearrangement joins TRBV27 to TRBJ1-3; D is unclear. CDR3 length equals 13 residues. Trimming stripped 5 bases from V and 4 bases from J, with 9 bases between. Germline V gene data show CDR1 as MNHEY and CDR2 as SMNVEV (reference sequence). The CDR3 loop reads CASSTQQGNTIYF. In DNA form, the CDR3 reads TGTGCCAGCAGTACACAACAGGGAAACACCATATATTTT.

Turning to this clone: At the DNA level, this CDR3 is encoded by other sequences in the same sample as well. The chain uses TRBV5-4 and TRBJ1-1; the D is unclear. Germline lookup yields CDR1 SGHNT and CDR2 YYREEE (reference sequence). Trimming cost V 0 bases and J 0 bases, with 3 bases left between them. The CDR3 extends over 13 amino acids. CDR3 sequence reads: CASSLGLNTEAFF. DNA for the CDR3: TGTGCCAGCAGCTTGGGGCTGAACACTGAAGCTTTCTTT.

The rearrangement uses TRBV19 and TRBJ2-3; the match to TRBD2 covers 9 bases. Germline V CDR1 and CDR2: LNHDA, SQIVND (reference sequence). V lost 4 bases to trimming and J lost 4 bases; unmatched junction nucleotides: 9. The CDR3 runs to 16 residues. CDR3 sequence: CASSTLGAGGADTQYF. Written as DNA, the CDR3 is TGTGCCAGTAGTACCTTAGGCGCGGGGGGGGCAGATACGCAGTATTTT.

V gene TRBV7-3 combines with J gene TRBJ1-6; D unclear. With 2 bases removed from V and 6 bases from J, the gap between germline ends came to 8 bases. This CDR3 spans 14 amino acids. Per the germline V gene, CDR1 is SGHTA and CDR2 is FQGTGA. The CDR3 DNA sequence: TGTGCCAGCAGCTTATCTCAGTTTAATTCACCCCTCCACTTT. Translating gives CASSLSQFNSPLHF.

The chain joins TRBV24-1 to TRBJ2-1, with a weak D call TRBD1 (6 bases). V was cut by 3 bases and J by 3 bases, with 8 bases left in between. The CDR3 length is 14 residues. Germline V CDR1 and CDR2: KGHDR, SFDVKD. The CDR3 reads CATSDEDSYNEQFF. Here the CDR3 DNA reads TGTGCCACCAGTGATGAGGACAGCTACAATGAGCAGTTCTTC.

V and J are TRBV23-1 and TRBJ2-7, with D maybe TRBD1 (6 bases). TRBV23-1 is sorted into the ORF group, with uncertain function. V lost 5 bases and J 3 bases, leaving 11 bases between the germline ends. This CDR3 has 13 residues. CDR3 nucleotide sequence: TGCGCCAGCAGTACACAGGGTTACTACGAGCAGTACGTC. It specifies CASSTQGYYEQYV.

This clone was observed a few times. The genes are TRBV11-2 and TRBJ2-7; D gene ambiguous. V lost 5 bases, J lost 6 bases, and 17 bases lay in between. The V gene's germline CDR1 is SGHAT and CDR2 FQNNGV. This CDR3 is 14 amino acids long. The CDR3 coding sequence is TGTGCCAGCAGCGTCCAGGTTAGGGTACCCGAGCAGTACGTC. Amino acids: CASSVQVRVPEQYV.

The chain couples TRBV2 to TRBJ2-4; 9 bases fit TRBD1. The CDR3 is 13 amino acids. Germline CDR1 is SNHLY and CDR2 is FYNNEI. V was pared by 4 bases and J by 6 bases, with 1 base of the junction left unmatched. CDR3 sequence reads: CASSGGQGNIQYF. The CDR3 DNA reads TGTGCCAGCAGTGGGGGACAGGGAAACATTCAGTACTTC.

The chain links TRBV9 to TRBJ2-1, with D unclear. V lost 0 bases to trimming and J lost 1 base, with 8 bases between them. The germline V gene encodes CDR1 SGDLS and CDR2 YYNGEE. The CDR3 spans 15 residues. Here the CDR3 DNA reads TGTGCCAGCAGCGTAGTTGCGGATTCCTACAATGAGCAGTTCTTC. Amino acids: CASSVVADSYNEQFF. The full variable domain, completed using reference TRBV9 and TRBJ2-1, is DSGVTQTPKHLITATGQRVTLRCSPRSGDLSVYWYQQSLDQGLQFLIQYYNGEERAKGNILERFSAQQFPDLHSELNLSSLELGDSALYFCASSVVADSYNEQFFGPGTRLTVL.